A selection of T cell receptor beta chains follows, all from one sample in a study of blood T cell repertoires in COVID-19. Sequenced by immunoSEQ multiplex PCR; TCRdb stores in-frame clones only, minus some. Of under 200,000 clones listed, around nine tenths are singletons. The sample comprised peripheral blood. These receptors were obtained from a man aged 65 to 85 with acute or convalescent COVID-19. Each CDR3 is given with its conserved first and last residue. The D gene is left open where the match is weak. Clone size is stated in some rows and not others, as once, few, many or a class when expanded.

CDR3 DNA | CDR3 protein | CDR3 length | J gene | clone size | V gene | D gene
TGTGCCTGGAGTGTTTGGCTGACTAACTATGGCTACACCTTC | CAWSVWLTNYGYTF | 14 | TRBJ1-2 | . | TRBV30 | .
TGTGCCAGTAGTCCGGGACAGAGAGCAACTAATGAAAAACTGTTTTTT | CASSPGQRATNEKLFF | 16 | TRBJ1-4 | . | TRBV19 | TRBD1
TGTGCCAGCAGTTCTCCTTCTAGCGGGGGGTTCGCCGAGCAGTACTTC | CASSSPSSGGFAEQYF | 16 | TRBJ2-7 | . | TRBV28 | TRBD2
TGTGCCAGCAGCCTCCTGAGCTCCTACAATGAGCAGTTCTTC | CASSLLSSYNEQFF | 14 | TRBJ2-1 | . | TRBV7-9 | .
TGTGCCAGGCCGGGGGGGGTTTTAAGAGGCTACACCTTC | CARPGGVLRGYTF | 13 | TRBJ1-2 | . | TRBV21-1 | .
TGTGCCAGCAGGCCCGGGACAGAATACTCCTACGAGCAGTACTTC | CASRPGTEYSYEQYF | 15 | TRBJ2-7 | few | TRBV28 | TRBD1
TGTGCCAGCTGGGCAAACTCCTACGAGCAGTACTTC | CASWANSYEQYF | 12 | TRBJ2-7 | . | TRBV28 | .
TGTGCCAGCAGCTTCGCTAGCGGGAACACCGGGGAGCTGTTTTTT | CASSFASGNTGELFF | 15 | TRBJ2-2 | few | TRBV5-4 | TRBD2
TGTGCCAGCAGCTTCGGGTCGGATCTATATGGCTACACCTTC | CASSFGSDLYGYTF | 14 | TRBJ1-2 | . | TRBV7-2 | .
TGTGCCAGTGCGAGGGACAGGGATAATGAAAAACTGTTTTTT | CASARDRDNEKLFF | 14 | TRBJ1-4 | . | TRBV9 | TRBD1
TGCGCCAGCAGCCTAGACGGAGGCACAGATACGCAGTATTTT | CASSLDGGTDTQYF | 14 | TRBJ2-3 | . | TRBV5-1 | .
TGCGCCAGCAGCTTGGGCGGGGGGGCGTCAGATACGCAGTATTTT | CASSLGGGASDTQYF | 15 | TRBJ2-3 | . | TRBV5-1 | TRBD2
TGTGCCAGCACCCCCATGCAGGGTCCTAGAGACGAGCAGTACTTC | CASTPMQGPRDEQYF | 15 | TRBJ2-7 | . | TRBV6-5 | .
TGTGCCAGCTCGGACAGGGCCCAAGAGACCCAGTACTTC | CASSDRAQETQYF | 13 | TRBJ2-5 | . | TRBV7-3 | TRBD1
TGTGCCAGCAGCCCCGGACATATGGAAAAACTGTTTTTT | CASSPGHMEKLFF | 13 | TRBJ1-4 | few | TRBV9 | .
TGTGCCAGCAGCTTAGAAAACAGAGATGACTACGAGCAGTACTTC | CASSLENRDDYEQYF | 15 | TRBJ2-7 | . | TRBV11-3 | .
TGTGCCATAACAGGGTCGGGTCAGCCCCAGCATTTT | CAITGSGQPQHF | 12 | TRBJ1-5 | . | TRBV28 | .
TGTGCCAGCAGCGTAGCTCTCGGAGGGGATCAGCCCCAGCATTTT | CASSVALGGDQPQHF | 15 | TRBJ1-5 | . | TRBV9 | .
TGTGCCAGCTCACCACGGGGACAGGGGGCAGCTAGCAATCAGCCCCAGCATTTT | CASSPRGQGAASNQPQHF | 18 | TRBJ1-5 | . | TRBV18 | TRBD1
TGCAGCGTGAGCGCAGGGTATGAAAAACTGTTTTTT | CSVSAGYEKLFF | 12 | TRBJ1-4 | . | TRBV29-1 | .
TGTGCCAGCAGTGAAGCATCGGGGGGGCTCTCCTACGAGCAGTACTTC | CASSEASGGLSYEQYF | 16 | TRBJ2-7 | . | TRBV6-1 | TRBD2
TGCAGTGCTAGTACGCAGACTGGGGCCAACGTCCTGACTTTC | CSASTQTGANVLTF | 14 | TRBJ2-6 | . | TRBV20-1 | .
TGTGCCAGCAGCCCCCGGGAGTCCGGGGAGCTGTTTTTT | CASSPRESGELFF | 13 | TRBJ2-2 | . | TRBV7-3 | .
TGTGCCAGCAGTGCCGAGGCCCCATCCAATTCACCCCTCCACTTT | CASSAEAPSNSPLHF | 15 | TRBJ1-6 | . | TRBV2 | .